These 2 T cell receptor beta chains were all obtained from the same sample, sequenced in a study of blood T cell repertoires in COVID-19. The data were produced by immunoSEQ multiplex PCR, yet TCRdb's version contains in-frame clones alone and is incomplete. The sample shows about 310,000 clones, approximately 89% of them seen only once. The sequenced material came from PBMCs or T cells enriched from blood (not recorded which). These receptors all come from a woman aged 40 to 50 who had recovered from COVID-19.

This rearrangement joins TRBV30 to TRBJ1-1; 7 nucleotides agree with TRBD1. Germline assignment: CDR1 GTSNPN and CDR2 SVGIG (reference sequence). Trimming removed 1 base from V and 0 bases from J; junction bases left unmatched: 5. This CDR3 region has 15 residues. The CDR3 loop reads CAWSGLGQMNTEAFF. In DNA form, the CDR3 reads TGTGCCTGGAGTGGACTGGGACAGATGAACACTGAAGCTTTCTTT.

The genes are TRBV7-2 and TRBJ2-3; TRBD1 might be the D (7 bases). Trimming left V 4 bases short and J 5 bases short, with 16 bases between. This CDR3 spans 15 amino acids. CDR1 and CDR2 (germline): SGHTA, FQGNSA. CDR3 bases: TGTGCCAGCAGCTATCTAGGTCAGGGGGGAGATACGCAGTATTTT. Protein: CASSYLGQGGDTQYF.